Listed here is a single TCR beta chain. The antigen remains undetermined. This sample was included in a study of blood T cells in healthy people across ages. Across the study: Per two T cells, template switching captured roughly one barcoded beta molecule. Study-wide results and caveats: The long-lived group displayed more naive CD4+ cells, plus higher diversity, than the aged donors did. A strong correlation between TCR beta diversity and naive T cell percentage was seen.

A second PCR, run for roughly 7 to 11 cycles, used a sample-barcoded 5' primer plus a J-beta primer mix. MiXCR, run by TCRdb on the 5' RACE reads, gives a single entry per CDR3 protein. Found here are some 1.5 million distinct CDR3 sequences, about 42% of them singletons; the top ten hold more than 4%. Per sample, a minimum of 6.5 million PBMCs were isolated. The source material was blood. The clonotype was recovered from a woman between 18 and 29 years old in good health.

The CDR3 protein is CSARDPGGRNNEQFF. The CDR3 bases are TGCAGTGCTAGAGATCCGGGGGGCCGTAACAATGAGCAGTTCTTC. The chain has TRBV20-1 and TRBJ2-1; TRBD2 might be the D (7 bases). V was trimmed by 0 bases and J by 5 bases, leaving 14 bases between them. Looked up from germline, CDR1 is DFQATT and CDR2 is SNEGSKA (reference sequence). The CDR3 sequence is 15 residues long.